This T cell receptor (beta chain) was sequenced for a study of cytomegalovirus exposure and HLA in healthy donors (dated by TCRdb to about 2017). Some background on the complete study: According to an earlier analysis of a few hundred of the donors, 150 million to 200 million T cells yielded roughly 110 million unique TCR beta sequences and more than 250 Gb of sequence data. An early release covering roughly 640 HLA-typed donors comprised approximately 300 gigabases of sequencing data and about 90 million unique TCR sequences. Among the roughly 390 genotyped donors, around 81% belonged to the genetic ancestry cluster associated with self-reported Caucasian donors. The study was designed to test whether signatures of past pathogen exposure could be identified by cataloging public T cell receptors. The study profiled the T cell repertoires of under 700 subjects by immunosequencing and related them to cytomegalovirus serostatus. In addition to the first cohort of roughly 670 subjects, a separate validation cohort of some 120 different subjects was used. High-throughput TCR immunosequencing, statistical association of individual TCRs with disease status, and machine learning were combined to predict cytomegalovirus infection status. In a later analysis, previously published TCR beta repertoires from 600 to 850 donors were re-analyzed and high-resolution HLA genotyping was added so that TCR occurrence patterns could be studied. Rather than using new phenotypic data, the later analysis identified candidate immune exposures from TCR beta sequences and from how often those sequences occurred across donors. An earlier analysis of 587 of the donors used high-throughput TCR beta sequencing to judge whether each TCR beta V gene segment behaved as functional or pseudogenic. Donor age, sex, ethnicity and CMV serostatus were compiled together with the repertoire data. A later genetic analysis took genome-wide SNP genotypes for about 55% of the roughly 700 donors and used that subset as a discovery cohort. All discovery cohort repertoires had been generated on a single sequencing platform. HLA typing covered class I and class II loci at four-digit resolution. Typing coverage varied by locus: 629-630 donors for A, B, C, DRB1 and DQB1; roughly 520 for DQA1; nearly 610 for DPA1; around 450 for DPB1. About five DR-DQ haplotypes were treated as single units for association and clustering because of strong linkage in the cohort. Across some 400 genotyped donors of the cohort, an average of roughly 230,000 unique TCR beta nucleotide sequences per donor were sequenced, and roughly a sixth of those sequences were non-productive. What the authors observed across the whole study: In a later genetic analysis, a missense DCLRE1C variant was associated with V-gene and J-gene trimming of TCR beta chains, and the association was replicated in an independent cohort. When HLA alleles, especially DR and DQ, strongly co-occurred, TCR associations were difficult to assign to individual alleles. Because counts were too low, roughly 17 rarely observed V segments, including chromosome 9 orphons, were left out of the earlier analysis of roughly 600 of the donors. The authors suggested that the approach could potentially be extended to other disease states and immunological phenotypes. Compared with equally common non-associated chains, HLA-associated TCR beta chains in a later analysis were more clonally expanded and had lower generation probabilities. The 87-base-pair reads could not distinguish some IMGT-functional V segments, including TRBV6-2 and TRBV6-3, so those segments were excluded. A further reported finding was that TCR beta sequences accurately predicted the HLA-A and HLA-B alleles for most subjects in the first cohort. At a false discovery rate of 0.05, a later analysis linked fewer than 20,000 TCR beta sequences to specific HLA alleles. In the study, some 160 TCR beta chains were listed as associated with cytomegalovirus. Broadly in line with IMGT annotations, most TCR beta V segments showed up in productive rearrangements about 87% or about 30% of the time in an earlier analysis of about 500 of the donors. A cluster of highly shared sequence variants was judged likely to represent a technical artifact of the sequencing pipeline. Most TCR sequences were observed very rarely across donors, whereas some public TCRs were present in many individuals. Only TCR beta chains were sequenced in this cohort, and the absence of alpha or paired-chain data limited detectable features. Immune exposure information for the cohort was limited to CMV serostatus. In both the original and validation cohorts, the classifier was reported to diagnose cytomegalovirus status with high specificity and sensitivity. In a later analysis, several top co-occurrence clusters were reported to appear linked to parvovirus B19, influenza, CMV and Epstein-Barr virus. A later genetic analysis reported fewer N-insertions in productive TCRs among donors in an Asian-associated ancestry cluster than the roughly 640-donor mean. Most CMV-associated TCR beta chains appeared to be HLA-restricted in a later analysis, and the HLA associations seemed to be driven largely by CMV exposure. HLA typing was unavailable for some donors at each locus, so association tests used only the typed subset. The presence/absence analyses assumed that sequencing depth was roughly uniform across donors, and that assumption may not be true. A few of the identified cytomegalovirus-associated TCR beta chains were confirmed in vitro to be specific for cytomegalovirus antigens. Correlated functional status among segregating V segments might be attributable to linkage disequilibrium, but an unknown experimental factor could not be ruled out. In a later analysis, TCR association rates were found to vary across HLA loci, with the most associated TCRs seen for DRB1 alleles and the fewest for HLA-C alleles.

The CDR3 has 15 amino acids, counting the end cysteine and phenylalanine. The CDR3 DNA has 45 bases and is translated from base 1. Germline trimming: 5 bases from V, 4 bases from J; junction bases outside gene matches: 7. The germline V gene (reference sequence) sets CDR1 to MNHEY and CDR2 to SMNVEV. To prepare the library, the immunoSEQ multiplex PCR assay was applied. The multiplex PCR relied on a mix of 60 forward primers for TCR Vbeta segments and 13 reverse primers for TCR Jbeta segments. Amplification of the CDR3 region of rearranged TCR beta genes was performed with a multiplex PCR assay on genomic DNA. The Illumina HiSeq System was used to sequence the amplified TCR beta libraries as 87-base-pair reads. The study's processing was this. In a later analysis, 80 million or so unique TCR beta chains were counted across the 500 to 850 repertoires, and approximately 11 million of these chains were shared by at least two donors. A nearest-neighbor algorithm error-corrected the raw reads and collapsed the reads into unique sequences, merging closely related sequences to remove PCR and sequencing errors. Alignment of CDR3 sequences to IMGT reference sequences was used to assign V, D and J gene segments. Each retained sequence needed at least a six-nucleotide match to both a V gene segment and a J gene segment. A rearrangement was called productive if the CDR3 had no stop codons and remained in frame with V and J, and every other rearrangement was called non-productive. Following IMGT convention, CDR3 was defined as the stretch from the second conserved V-encoded cysteine up to the conserved J-encoded phenylalanine. Sequences without an unambiguous match to a single V gene segment were excluded from the earlier analysis of approximately 560 of the donors. In an earlier analysis of some 590 of the donors, a V segment was called functional when productive rearrangements were above 56.7%, and segregating when the standard deviation between donors exceeded 5%. A statistical classification framework was built to diagnose cytomegalovirus status from the catalog of TCR beta chain sequences. In a later analysis, V and J genes were assigned by comparing TCR nucleotide sequences against IMGT/GENE-DB human TR gene sequences. Using the TCRdist pipeline, a later analysis assigned CDR3 sequences along with most-parsimonious VDJ recombination scenarios. A later analysis defined each TCR beta chain by its CDR3 amino acid sequence plus V-gene family, and excluded reads lacking a unique V-gene family. In a later analysis, some 600 highly shared, low-generation-probability nucleotide sequences were removed to address suspected cross-contamination and a sequencing artifact. In a later analysis, a clonal expansion index for each public chain was calculated from normalized within-repertoire ranks of inferred template counts. A later analysis computed generation probabilities with a VDJ recombination model fitted to out-of-frame rearrangements, and checked the results against IGoR. In a later analysis, TCR-TCR, TCR-HLA and TCR-CMV co-occurrence was scored with hypergeometric tests, and a repertoire-size bias correction was applied to TCR pairs. False discovery rates were estimated in a later analysis by permuting HLA or CMV assignments 20 times. In a later analysis, co-occurring TCRs were grouped with DBSCAN, and TCRdist sequence similarity was added when clustering was performed within HLA-allele-positive subsets. Repertoires with fewer than 30,000 or more than 120,000 public chains were left out of co-occurrence clustering, as were about 5 repertoires with anomalous nucleotide sharing. TCRdb provides this immuneACCESS table in a form limited to in-frame rearrangements. Some clones are lacking; in checked studies, under half of them reflect an unresolved V gene, and why the rest are absent is not known. V and J calls and clone size are as listed in that table; D and trimming were resolved from the DNA. The sample includes 110,000 to 150,000 clones, with roughly 82% observed a single time. Roughly 3.4% of the sample goes to the ten largest clones.

In total, just over 650 healthy bone marrow donors made up the cohort. All cohort members were sampled while nominally healthy, although unrecorded immune exposures were likely present. The donor was CMV seronegative and was included in the group of approximately 350 seronegative cohort members. A peripheral blood sample was provided by each donor, and peripheral blood mononuclear cells were used for TCR beta sequencing. The Qiagen DNeasy Blood Extraction Kit was used to extract genomic DNA from the blood cell samples. Note on this clone: What antigen it recognizes has not been identified. No much larger clone exists at a distance of one base, and base qualities are not known.

The sequence was collected from a male donor in good health and CMV-seronegative. The sample was PBMCs. The chain uses TRBV27 and TRBJ1-1, with 10 bases aligning to TRBD1. Read as DNA, the sequence is TGTGCCAGCAGTCACCGGACAGGGGGGGGCACTGAAGCTTTCTTT. It translates as CASSHRTGGGTEAFF.